A single sample is the source of the 25 T cell receptor beta chains below, sequenced in a study of cytomegalovirus exposure and HLA in healthy donors. The PCR contained 60 Vbeta and 13 Jbeta primers. Some clones are missing from TCRdb's copy, which holds only in-frame ones; the method was immunoSEQ multiplex PCR. Of approximately 100,000 clones detected, roughly 76% appear once; the ten largest clones hold 12%. Sequencing was done on a sample of PBMCs. All receptors derive from a woman aged 40-49 years in good health and CMV-seropositive.

The genes are TRBV4-1 and TRBJ1-1; D is uncertain. Germline loops: CDR1 MGHRA, CDR2 YSYEKL. V lost 0 bases and J 1 base, leaving 6 bases between the germline ends. This CDR3 region has 14 residues. The CDR3 coding sequence is TGCGCCAGCAGCCAAGATGAGGGGAACACTGAAGCTTTCTTT. This codes for CASSQDEGNTEAFF.

The chain joins TRBV10-3 to TRBJ1-1; TRBD1 aligns across 9 bases. V shed 6 bases, J shed 7 bases, and the junction held 6 bases outside the gene matches. Germline V gives CDR1 ENHRY, CDR2 SYGVKD. This CDR3 is 13 amino acids long. CDR3 DNA sequence: TGTGCCATCAGCTTACAGGGACAGGGTGAAGCTTTCTTT. This encodes CAISLQGQGEAFF.

V is TRBV5-1 and J is TRBJ1-1; 7 bases line up with TRBD1. Trimming cost V 5 bases and J 1 base; bases outside gene matches: 5. The CDR3 totals 14 residues. Germline CDR1 reads SGHRS; CDR2 reads YFSETQ. This CDR3 is CASRTGDPNTEAFF. The CDR3 nucleotides are TGCGCCAGCAGAACAGGGGACCCGAACACTGAAGCTTTCTTT.

The chain has TRBV29-1 and TRBJ2-5; 8 bases align to TRBD1. Germline assignment: CDR1 SQVTM and CDR2 ANQGSEA. The CDR3 loop spans 14 amino acids. The V segment lost 4 bases and the J segment 2 bases; nucleotides outside the gene matches: 6. CDR3 bases: TGCAGCGTTGGGGCCGGGACAGGACAAGAGACCCAGTACTTC. Residues: CSVGAGTGQETQYF.

The gene calls are TRBV15 and TRBJ1-1; D may be TRBD1 (6 bases). Germline V lookup: CDR1 LNHNV, CDR2 YYDKDF (reference sequence). The CDR3 is 14 amino acids. V lost 3 bases, J lost 5 bases, and 13 bases lay in between. This chain's CDR3 is CATSRDLRGTEAFF. The CDR3 DNA follows: TGTGCCACCAGCAGGGACCTCAGGGGTACTGAAGCTTTCTTT.

The chain employs TRBV5-1 and TRBJ2-1, with a tentative D call TRBD2 (6 bases). With 7 bases removed from V and 8 bases from J, the gap between germline ends came to 16 bases. The germline V gene encodes CDR1 SGHRS and CDR2 YFSETQ. The CDR3 is 13 residues long. The CDR3 here is CASSLVGGDEQFF. The CDR3 nucleotides are TGCGCCAGCTCCTTGGTGGGAGGCGATGAGCAGTTCTTC. Based on the CDR3 plus reference TRBV5-1 and TRBJ2-1, the full variable domain is KAGVTQTPRYLIKTRGQQVTLSCSPISGHRSVSWYQQTPGQGLQFLFEYFSETQRNKGNFPGRFSGRQFSNSRSEMNVSTLELGDSALYLCASSLVGGDEQFFGPGTRLTVL.

V usage is TRBV15 and J usage is TRBJ1-3; possible D gene TRBD1, 5 bases. The CDR3 extends over 16 amino acids. Per the germline V gene, CDR1 is LNHNV and CDR2 is YYDKDF (reference sequence). The ends were cut back, 5 bases at V and 6 bases at J, with 20 bases in the middle. The CDR3 loop is CATSGRAGRGTNTIYF. Here the CDR3 DNA reads TGTGCCACCAGCGGCCGCGCAGGGAGGGGAACAAACACCATATATTTT.

The chain joins TRBV5-4 to TRBJ2-4; tentative D call: TRBD2 (5 bases). The CDR3 contains 16 residues. The germline V gene encodes CDR1 SGHNT and CDR2 YYREEE (reference sequence). The germline V and J ends were trimmed by 0 bases and 0 bases, with 10 bases remaining between them. The CDR3: CASSLAKEVAKNIQYF. In DNA, the CDR3 is TGTGCCAGCAGCTTGGCCAAGGAGGTAGCCAAAAACATTCAGTACTTC.

This chain connects TRBV5-1 to TRBJ2-3, with a weak D call TRBD1 (6 bases). V was cut by 2 bases and J by 6 bases, with 13 bases left in between. Germline loops: CDR1 SGHRS, CDR2 YFSETQ. The CDR3 runs 14 residues. The CDR3 sequence is CASSFPGTSDTQYF. The CDR3 DNA follows: TGCGCCAGCAGCTTCCCAGGGACATCCGATACGCAGTATTTT.

The CDR3 here is CAWSFGVPGAGNTIYF. CDR3 DNA sequence: TGTGCCTGGAGTTTCGGTGTTCCGGGGGCTGGAAACACCATATATTTT. J is TRBJ1-3 and V is TRBV30, with D tentatively TRBD1 (5 bases). The V gene lost 2 bases and the J gene lost 2 bases, with 16 bases spanning the gap. CDR1 is GTSNPN and CDR2 is SVGIG in the germline V gene (reference sequence). The CDR3 consists of 16 residues.

The chain recombines TRBV27 with TRBJ1-2; D ambiguous. Germline V gene data show CDR1 as MNHEY and CDR2 as SMNVEV (reference sequence). The CDR3 is 14 amino acids. Trimming took off 3 bases at V and 1 base at J, with 9 bases between the two ends. The DNA for the CDR3 is TGTGCCAGCAGTTTTGGCACCAGTAACTATGGCTACACCTTC. This codes for CASSFGTSNYGYTF.

The CDR3 sequence: CSGTPGTVNTEAFF. The CDR3 DNA reads TGCAGCGGGACTCCCGGGACAGTGAACACTGAAGCTTTCTTT. V is TRBV29-1 and J is TRBJ1-1; TRBD1 agrees at 7 bases. Germline V gene data show CDR1 as SQVTM and CDR2 as ANQGSEA. V gave up 7 bases and J gave up 0 bases; unmatched junction bases: 8. The CDR3 length is 14 residues.

This clone was seen only a few times. V and J are TRBV10-3 and TRBJ1-1; a possible D gene is TRBD1 (6 bases). This CDR3 comprises 13 residues. V was clipped by 6 bases and J by 2 bases, with 10 bases between them. Germline-derived CDR1 and CDR2 are ENHRY and SYGVKD. DNA for the CDR3: TGTGCCATCAGACAGGGCGTAAACACTGAAGCTTTCTTT. This translates into CAIRQGVNTEAFF.

This clone was seen more than once but under ten times. V usage is TRBV7-9 and J usage is TRBJ2-3; possible D gene TRBD1, 7 bases. The CDR3 has 14 residues. V was cut by 7 bases and J by 2 bases, with 13 bases left in between. Germline V gene lookup returns CDR1 SEHNR and CDR2 FQNEAQ (reference sequence). The CDR3 DNA reads TGTGCCAGCAACCTCAGGGGGGACACAGATACGCAGTATTTT. As protein: CASNLRGDTDTQYF.

This clone was picked up a small number of times. The V gene is TRBV6-5, the J gene TRBJ2-1; D is perhaps TRBD2 (5 bases). V was pared by 6 bases and J by 9 bases, with 21 bases between. Per germline, CDR1 MNHEY and CDR2 SVGAGI. The CDR3 totals 15 residues. The CDR3 loop reads CASRAEIKTTFEQFF. As DNA, the CDR3 is TGTGCCAGCAGAGCGGAGATCAAGACGACATTTGAGCAGTTCTTC.

This chain joins TRBV18 and TRBJ2-1; 15 positions agree with TRBD2. The germline CDR1 and CDR2 sequences are KGHSH and LQKENI. This CDR3 is built from 17 residues. Trimming at V came to 2 bases and at J to 5 bases, leaving 4 bases not matched to a gene. As DNA, the CDR3 is TGTGCCAGCTCACCAGAGGGACTAGCGGGGGGCCACAATGAGCAGTTCTTC. This encodes CASSPEGLAGGHNEQFF.

The chain is built from TRBV9 and TRBJ1-6, with D possibly matching TRBD1 (6 bases). The V end was cut by 0 bases, the J end by 6 bases, with 10 bases between. This CDR3 spans 15 amino acids. The germline CDR1 and CDR2 sequences are SGDLS and YYNGEE. CDR3 residues: CASSVEGVGNSPLHF. CDR3 sequence (DNA): TGTGCCAGCAGCGTAGAGGGGGTTGGTAATTCACCCCTCCACTTT.

The count of this clone is one. The CDR3 spells CASSVAAGKNTGELFF. The CDR3 DNA follows: TGTGCCAGCAGCGTAGCGGCAGGGAAGAACACCGGGGAGCTGTTTTTT. V usage is TRBV9 and J usage is TRBJ2-2; a possible D gene is TRBD1 (5 bases). This CDR3 region has 16 residues. The V and J ends lost 0 bases and 1 base respectively, with 10 bases between them. From germline, CDR1 is SGDLS and CDR2 YYNGEE.

The count of this clone is one. This rearrangement joins TRBV27 to TRBJ1-1; D ambiguous. V lost 3 bases and J lost 1, with 6 bases in between. Germline V gene data show CDR1 as MNHEY and CDR2 as SMNVEV (reference sequence). This CDR3 has 13 residues. CDR3: CASSFRENTEAFF. For the CDR3, the DNA is TGTGCCAGCAGTTTCCGGGAGAACACTGAAGCTTTCTTT.

As regards this clone: A junction boundary mismatches the germline segment, possibly from a read error. The chain couples TRBV7-7 to TRBJ1-2, with a tentative D call TRBD1 (6 bases). CDR1 is SSHAT, CDR2 FNYEAQ, per germline (reference sequence). The CDR3 is 13 residues long. The CDR3 sequence: CASSLDRCYGYTF. The CDR3 nucleotides read TGTGCTAGCAGCTTAGACAGGTGCTATGGCTACACCTTC.

The J gene is TRBJ2-7, the V gene TRBV5-1, with D possibly matching TRBD2 (6 bases). The CDR3 has 14 amino acids. V shed 1 base and J shed 5 bases, with 13 bases lying between them. CDR1 and CDR2 from the germline V gene are SGHRS and YFSETQ. The CDR3 spells CASSLTAGSNEQYF. CDR3 bases: TGCGCCAGCAGCTTGACCGCGGGGTCCAACGAGCAGTACTTC.

This clone was observed once. This rearrangement joins TRBV6-5 to TRBJ1-2; D not resolved. The CDR3 contains 14 residues. Deletions cut 6 bases from V and 4 bases from J, with 15 bases between. Germline-derived CDR1 and CDR2 are MNHEY and SVGAGI. This CDR3 reads CASSPLTRVYGYTF. In nucleotides, the CDR3 is TGTGCCAGCAGCCCGTTGACAAGAGTCTATGGCTACACCTTC.

Only one count was recorded for this clone. The chain recombines TRBV2 with TRBJ1-5; 9 positions match TRBD1. The V gene end was trimmed by 1 base and the J gene end by 4 bases; junction bases not matched to a gene: 2. This CDR3 spans 15 amino acids. Germline assignment: CDR1 SNHLY and CDR2 FYNNEI. The CDR3 DNA sequence: TGTGCCAGCAGTGAAGTGGGACAGGGAAATCAGCCCCAGCATTTT. Amino acid sequence: CASSEVGQGNQPQHF.

The chain couples TRBV5-1 to TRBJ2-7; TRBD1 matches at 9 bases. The CDR3 consists of 15 residues. With 3 bases clipped from V and 3 bases from J, the junction kept 7 bases outside the gene matches. The germline V gene encodes CDR1 SGHRS and CDR2 YFSETQ. The CDR3 loop is CASSSRTGVVYEQYF. DNA for the CDR3: TGCGCCAGCAGCTCTCGGACAGGGGTCGTCTACGAGCAGTACTTC.

This chain connects TRBV6-1 to TRBJ1-5, with 7 bases that match TRBD1. The trim removed 7 bases at V and 5 bases at J, leaving 8 bases unmatched. In germline, CDR1 is MNHNS, CDR2 SASEGT. The CDR3 is made up of 14 amino acids. CDR3 coding DNA: TGTGCCAGCACCGTGACAGGGTATGATCAGCCCCAGCATTTT. Amino acid sequence: CASTVTGYDQPQHF.